This T cell receptor beta chain was documented in a study of neurological immune-mediated disorders. This clonotype occurred many times. The cell input for sorted libraries was 1 million, and those cells were CD4+ or CD8+ T cells. V shed 5 bases and J shed 1 base, with 23 bases lying between them. There are 18 residues in the CDR3. Germline V gene data show CDR1 as SGHRS and CDR2 as YFSETQ. TCRdb reanalysed the 5' RACE reads using MiXCR and keeps one entry per CDR3 protein. Among 39,000 or so distinct CDR3 sequences listed, 4.8% were seen once. The sequence was obtained from a man in his late teens or twenties in good health. The rearrangement uses TRBV5-1 and TRBJ2-3, with D perhaps given as TRBD1 or TRBD2 (5 bases each). Specimen: CD4+ T cells from blood. The CDR3 bases are TGCGCCAGCAGGCCCTCGGGGCCGCCTATCATACGCACAGATACGCAGTATTTT. As protein: CASRPSGPPIIRTDTQYF.